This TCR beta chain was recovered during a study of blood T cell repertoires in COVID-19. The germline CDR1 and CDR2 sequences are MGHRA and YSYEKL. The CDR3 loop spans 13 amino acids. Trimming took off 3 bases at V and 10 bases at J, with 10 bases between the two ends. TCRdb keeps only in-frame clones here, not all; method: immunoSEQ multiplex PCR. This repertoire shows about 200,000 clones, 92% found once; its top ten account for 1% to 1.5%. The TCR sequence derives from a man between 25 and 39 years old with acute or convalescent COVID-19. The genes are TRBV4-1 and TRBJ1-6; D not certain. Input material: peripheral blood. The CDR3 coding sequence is TGCGCCAGCAGCCACCCGACCGGGTCACCCCTCCACTTT. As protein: CASSHPTGSPLHF.